One and the same sample provided the 31 T cell receptor beta chains below, sequenced in a study of blood T cell repertoires in COVID-19. Assay used: immunoSEQ multiplex PCR; TCRdb lists only in-frame clones, some missing. The sample has 150,000 to 200,000 clones, 78% seen once. The sequenced sample was peripheral blood. Every receptor here comes from an elderly woman with active or convalescent COVID-19.

This chain links TRBV7-2 with TRBJ2-5; 9 positions match TRBD2. This CDR3 has 15 residues. Germline CDR1 and CDR2: SGHTA and FQGNSA. V gave up 1 base and J gave up 5 bases; unmatched junction bases: 5. The CDR3 sequence is CASSLEGGGAETQYF. Written as DNA, the CDR3 is TGTGCCAGCAGCTTAGAGGGCGGGGGGGCCGAGACCCAGTACTTC.

This clone was seen a single time. V gene TRBV18 combines with J gene TRBJ2-7; 8 bases agree with TRBD2. The germline V gene encodes CDR1 KGHSH and CDR2 LQKENI. V gave up 0 bases and J gave up 3 bases; unmatched junction bases: 13. The CDR3 contains 18 residues. The CDR3 spells CASSPPRAGAVLDYEQYF. The CDR3 bases are TGTGCCAGCTCACCACCTAGAGCGGGGGCCGTATTGGACTACGAGCAGTACTTC.

The chain uses TRBV7-2 and TRBJ2-3, with D uncertain. Germline CDR1 reads SGHTA; CDR2 reads FQGNSA. The CDR3 has 13 residues. Trimming cost V 3 bases and J 1 base, with 5 bases left between them. CDR3 loop: CASSFIGTDTQYF. The CDR3 DNA reads TGTGCCAGCAGCTTTATTGGCACAGATACGCAGTATTTT.

The chain carries TRBV11-3 and TRBJ2-3, with 8 bases identical to TRBD2. V lost 5 bases to trimming and J lost 4 bases; unmatched junction nucleotides: 8. CDR1 is SGHNT and CDR2 is YENEEA in the germline V gene. The CDR3 has 15 residues. CDR3 coding DNA: TGTGCCAGCAGCCCAGGGACTAGGGGCTCAGATACGCAGTATTTT. Translation: CASSPGTRGSDTQYF. The complete variable domain, with remaining parts taken from reference TRBV11-3 and TRBJ2-3, reads EAGVVQSPRYKIIEKKQPVAFWCNPISGHNTLYWYLQNLGQGPELLIRYENEEAVDDSQLPKDRFSAERLKGVDSTLKIQPAELGDSAVYLCASSPGTRGSDTQYFGPGTRLTVL.

The genes are TRBV4-3 and TRBJ1-2; possibly TRBD1 for D (6 bases). The CDR3 totals 15 residues. Germline V gene sequence: CDR1 LGHNA, CDR2 YSLEER. The ends were cut back, 0 bases at V and 5 bases at J, with 13 bases in the middle. CDR3 protein: CASSQERTVGYGYTF. The CDR3, as DNA: TGCGCCAGCAGCCAAGAGAGGACAGTGGGGTATGGCTACACCTTC.

This clone was recorded a few times. The chain recombines TRBV10-3 with TRBJ1-5; 11 nucleotides match TRBD1. CDR3 size: 15 residues. CDR1 is ENHRY and CDR2 is SYGVKD in the germline V gene. V lost 3 bases, J lost 6 bases, and 4 bases stayed unmatched. The CDR3 is CAISDGDRGVQPQHF. CDR3 DNA sequence: TGTGCCATCAGTGATGGGGACAGGGGGGTTCAGCCCCAGCATTTT.

Only a few counts were recorded for this clone. The chain couples TRBV2 to TRBJ2-3; a weak D match, TRBD1 (6 bases). V was trimmed by 2 bases and J by 6 bases, leaving 12 bases between them. Per the germline V gene, CDR1 is SNHLY and CDR2 is FYNNEI. The CDR3 length is 14 residues. In nucleotides, the CDR3 is TGTGCCAGCAGTGAAACAGGGAAGCTGGATACGCAGTATTTT. It is translated as CASSETGKLDTQYF.

This clone was counted only a few times. The rearrangement joins TRBV28 to TRBJ1-2, with TRBD1 matching over 7 bases. This CDR3 region has 13 residues. CDR1 MDHEN and CDR2 SYDVKM come from the germline V gene. Trimming took 2 bases from V and 8 from J; bases not matched to a gene: 5. Here the CDR3 DNA reads TGTGCCAGCAGTTTAGTGCCAGGGGGGGGCTACACCTTC. Its protein is CASSLVPGGGYTF.

This clone was recorded once. The rearrangement uses TRBV4-3 and TRBJ2-7; weak D call: TRBD1 (5 bases). This CDR3 is built from 15 residues. Germline loops: CDR1 LGHNA, CDR2 YSLEER. V gave up 1 base and J gave up 3 bases, with 13 bases separating them. The CDR3: CASSQAPTVNYEQYF. The CDR3 DNA reads TGCGCCAGCAGCCAAGCCCCGACAGTAAACTACGAGCAGTACTTC.

This clone was seen a few times. The V call is TRBV7-9, the J call TRBJ1-5, with D possibly TRBD1 on 5 matching bases. This CDR3 has 13 residues. Germline loops: CDR1 SEHNR, CDR2 FQNEAQ (reference sequence). V lost 4 bases to trimming and J lost 4 bases, with 8 bases between them. CDR3 region: CASSYSGNQPQHF. The DNA of the CDR3 is TGTGCCAGCAGCTATTCAGGGAATCAGCCCCAGCATTTT.

The CDR3 sequence: CASSLWTGEGNTIYF. DNA of the CDR3: TGTGCCAGCAGTTTATGGACAGGGGAAGGAAACACCATATATTTT. The genes are TRBV28 and TRBJ1-3, with TRBD1 matching over 8 bases. The CDR3 is 15 amino acids. The V and J ends lost 0 bases and 4 bases, in that order; junction bases with no gene match: 2. In germline, CDR1 is MDHEN, CDR2 SYDVKM.

V gene TRBV5-1 combines with J gene TRBJ2-7; weak D call: TRBD2 (6 bases). Germline V gives CDR1 SGHRS, CDR2 YFSETQ. The CDR3 is 16 residues long. V lost 4 bases and J lost 9, with 26 bases in between. The CDR3 sequence: CASSDSASAALSGQYF. For the CDR3, the DNA is TGCGCCAGCAGCGATTCGGCTAGCGCGGCCCTATCGGGGCAGTACTTC.

This clone showed up just a few times. The chain recombines TRBV24-1 with TRBJ2-2; D may be TRBD1 (6 bases). There are 16 residues in the CDR3. The V gene's germline CDR1 is KGHDR and CDR2 SFDVKD. With 4 bases removed from V and 3 bases from J, the gap between germline ends came to 14 bases. CDR3 bases: TGTGCCACCAGTGAGGCGACAGGCCGCGACACCGGGGAGCTGTTTTTT. This codes for CATSEATGRDTGELFF.

The J gene is TRBJ1-2, the V gene TRBV5-1; tentative D call: TRBD1 (6 bases). Germline loops: CDR1 SGHRS, CDR2 YFSETQ. The V and J ends lost 3 bases and 3 bases respectively, with 12 bases between them. The length of the CDR3 is 14 residues. CDR3: CASSSRGSDYGYTF. DNA for the CDR3: TGCGCCAGCAGCTCCAGGGGTAGCGACTATGGCTACACCTTC. The whole variable domain, filled in from reference TRBV5-1 and TRBJ1-2, reads KAGVTQTPRYLIKTRGQQVTLSCSPISGHRSVSWYQQTPGQGLQFLFEYFSETQRNKGNFPGRFSGRQFSNSRSEMNVSTLELGDSALYLCASSSRGSDYGYTFGSGTRLTVV.

The chain employs TRBV19 and TRBJ2-5; D not certain. Trimming cost V 5 bases and J 4 bases, with 11 bases left between them. The germline V gene encodes CDR1 LNHDA and CDR2 SQIVND (reference sequence). The length of the CDR3 is 13 residues. DNA for the CDR3: TGTGCCAGTAGTGGCACAGTGCGAGAGACCCAGTACTTC. Translation: CASSGTVRETQYF.

The genes are TRBV19 and TRBJ1-5; TRBD1 matches at 7 bases. CDR1 is LNHDA and CDR2 is SQIVND in the germline V gene (reference sequence). J lost 5 bases, V lost 5 bases, and 9 bases had no gene match. There are 15 residues in the CDR3. The CDR3 nucleotides are TGTGCCAGTAGTCCGGCCACAGGGGTGGATCAGCCCCAGCATTTT. Its translation: CASSPATGVDQPQHF.

The rearrangement uses TRBV25-1 and TRBJ1-2; D is unresolved. V shed 4 bases and J shed 3 bases, with 6 bases lying between them. The CDR3 consists of 12 residues. Germline CDR1 reads MGHDK; CDR2 reads SYGVNS. As DNA, the CDR3 is TGTGCCAGCAGTGCCTACCACTATGGCTACACCTTC. This translates into CASSAYHYGYTF.

CDR3 amino acids: CASSSGQASEKLFF. Here the CDR3 DNA reads TGCGCCAGCAGCTCGGGACAGGCGAGTGAAAAACTGTTTTTT. The chain carries TRBV5-1 and TRBJ1-4, with TRBD1 matching over 8 bases. The CDR3 length is 14 residues. Per the germline V gene, CDR1 is SGHRS and CDR2 is YFSETQ. V lost 3 bases, J lost 7 bases, and 5 bases stayed unmatched. Based on the CDR3 plus reference TRBV5-1 and TRBJ1-4, the full variable domain is KAGVTQTPRYLIKTRGQQVTLSCSPISGHRSVSWYQQTPGQGLQFLFEYFSETQRNKGNFPGRFSGRQFSNSRSEMNVSTLELGDSALYLCASSSGQASEKLFFGSGTQLSVL.

V gene TRBV5-6 combines with J gene TRBJ1-4; a weak D match, TRBD1 (5 bases). CDR1 and CDR2 (germline): SGHDT, YYEEEE. Deletions cut 0 bases from V and 11 bases from J, with 11 bases between. This CDR3 has 13 amino acids. CDR3 coding DNA: TGTGCCAGCAGCTTGGATCTGGGGGGGAAACTGTTTTTT. It yields the protein CASSLDLGGKLFF.

This chain joins TRBV5-1 and TRBJ2-7; 9 nucleotides line up with TRBD1. Germline V gene sequence: CDR1 SGHRS, CDR2 YFSETQ. Unmatched junction bases numbered 5, after V lost 2 bases and J lost 2 bases. The CDR3 consists of 15 residues. In DNA, the CDR3 is TGCGCCAGCAGCTTTAACCGGGACAGGGCCTACGAGCAGTACTTC. Its protein is CASSFNRDRAYEQYF.

This chain links TRBV9 with TRBJ2-7; 7 nucleotides align to TRBD2. Germline V gene data show CDR1 as SGDLS and CDR2 as YYNGEE. This CDR3 has 15 amino acids. Trimming at V came to 4 bases and at J to 6 bases, leaving 13 bases not matched to a gene. This CDR3 is CASSIRGVQDSEQYF. DNA of the CDR3: TGTGCCAGCAGCATCCGGGGGGTTCAGGATTCCGAGCAGTACTTC.

The chain combines TRBV6-2 or TRBV6-3 with TRBJ1-1; D is unresolved. The CDR3 covers 14 residues. The ends were cut back, 6 bases at V and 0 bases at J, with 11 bases in the middle. CDR1 and CDR2 (germline): MNHEY, SVGEGT. CDR3 bases: TGTGCCAGCAGCTTCAGGCGAATGAACACTGAAGCTTTCTTT. Translation gives CASSFRRMNTEAFF.

The J gene is TRBJ2-7, the V gene TRBV7-2; a weak D match, TRBD1 (5 bases). V was cut by 2 bases and J by 2 bases, with 10 bases left in between. This CDR3 region has 14 residues. The germline CDR1 and CDR2 sequences are SGHTA and FQGNSA. The CDR3 region has the DNA TGTGCCAGCAGCTTACCTGCAGGGCCCTACGAGCAGTACTTC. Translating it yields CASSLPAGPYEQYF.

CDR3 residues: CASSSGTGGEKLFF. CDR3 DNA: TGTGCCAGCAGCTCCGGGACAGGGGGTGAAAAACTGTTTTTT. The chain has TRBV5-6 and TRBJ1-4, with TRBD1 matching 11 bases. The CDR3 covers 14 residues. CDR1 SGHDT and CDR2 YYEEEE come from the germline V gene. Trimming at V came to 3 bases and at J to 7 bases, leaving 2 bases not matched to a gene. Drawing the rest from reference TRBV5-6 and TRBJ1-4, the complete variable domain is DAGVTQSPTHLIKTRGQQVTLRCSPKSGHDTVSWYQQALGQGPQFIFQYYEEEERQRGNFPDRFSGHQFPNYSSELNVNALLLGDSALYLCASSSGTGGEKLFFGSGTQLSVL.

This sequence joins TRBV5-1 and TRBJ2-1; 12 bases fit TRBD2. The germline V gene has CDR1 SGHRS and CDR2 YFSETQ. V lost 1 base and J lost 0; bases outside the gene matches: 8. The CDR3 loop spans 19 amino acids. For the CDR3, the DNA is TGCGCCAGCAGCTTGTTACTAGCGGGGGGAACCTACTCCTACAATGAGCAGTTCTTC. It is translated as CASSLLLAGGTYSYNEQFF.

The chain recombines TRBV28 with TRBJ2-7; tentative D call: TRBD1 (6 bases). The ends were cut back, 5 bases at V and 3 bases at J, with 14 bases in the middle. The germline gives CDR1 MDHEN, CDR2 SYDVKM. CDR3 size: 14 residues. CDR3: CASSLGHRSYEQYF. The DNA for the CDR3 is TGTGCCAGCAGTCTGGGACACAGGAGCTACGAGCAGTACTTC.

The rearrangement joins TRBV6-1 to TRBJ1-5; D might be TRBD1 (6 bases). CDR1 is MNHNS, CDR2 SASEGT, per germline. The V gene lost 4 bases and the J gene lost 3 bases, with 19 bases spanning the gap. The CDR3 is 17 residues long. The CDR3 sequence is CASSAQSGTFNNQPQHF. In DNA, the CDR3 is TGTGCCAGCAGTGCTCAGTCCGGGACATTTAACAATCAGCCCCAGCATTTT.

This clone has a single count. This chain connects TRBV6-5 to TRBJ1-1, with TRBD1 as a possible D gene (6 bases). The germline CDR1 and CDR2 sequences are MNHEY and SVGAGI. This CDR3 has 13 amino acids. Trimming took off 8 bases at V and 0 bases at J, with 10 bases between the two ends. The CDR3: CASQTGLNTEAFF. CDR3 coding DNA: TGTGCCAGCCAGACAGGCTTGAACACTGAAGCTTTCTTT.

V and J are TRBV19 and TRBJ1-2; TRBD1 matches 8 bases. The CDR3 sequence is 16 residues long. The junction had 10 bases not matched to a gene; V was cut back by 3 bases and J by 4 bases. The germline V gene encodes CDR1 LNHDA and CDR2 SQIVND (reference sequence). The CDR3 protein is CASSIYPGGASYGYTF. The CDR3 DNA reads TGTGCCAGTAGTATCTACCCAGGGGGCGCTTCCTATGGCTACACCTTC.

The gene calls are TRBV6-5 and TRBJ2-3; the match to TRBD2 covers 10 bases. Germline values: CDR1 MNHEY, CDR2 SVGAGI. The CDR3 consists of 14 residues. J lost 1 base, V lost 6 bases, and 1 base had no gene match. The CDR3 here is CASRTSGGTDTQYF. CDR3 sequence (DNA): TGTGCCAGCAGAACTAGCGGGGGCACAGATACGCAGTATTTT.

This chain connects TRBV29-1 to TRBJ2-2; perhaps TRBD2 as D (5 bases). There are 14 residues in the CDR3. Germline V gene lookup returns CDR1 SQVTM and CDR2 ANQGSEA. V lost 4 bases and J lost 1, with 10 bases in between. The CDR3 DNA sequence: TGCAGCGTTGCTTCTGGACTGAACACCGGGGAGCTGTTTTTT. Protein sequence: CSVASGLNTGELFF.